The present T cell receptor beta chain was sequenced within a study of T cells in Graves' hyperthyroidism and ophthalmopathy. The germline V gene encodes CDR1 SNHLY and CDR2 FYNNEI. The V segment lost 5 bases and the J segment 2 bases; nucleotides outside the gene matches: 10. CDR3 length equals 16 residues. Amplified TCR beta CDR3 regions came from RNA transcripts. HTBI primers drove first-round RT-PCR of the TCR CDR3. TCRdb recomputed calls from the multiplex PCR reads with MiXCR, one row per CDR3 protein. Seen here are roughly 420,000 distinct CDR3 sequences, approximately 13% observed once, and the top ten hold 5% to 6%. This clonotype has ten or more counts.

The chain combines TRBV2 with TRBJ2-3; 7 nucleotides align to TRBD1. Sequenced material: blood. The sequence was obtained from a woman aged 18-29 years with Graves' hyperthyroidism. The CDR3 sequence is CASSKPGQSVTDTQYF. The CDR3 region has the DNA TGTGCCAGCAGTAAACCGGGACAGTCAGTCACAGATACGCAGTATTTT.